Listed below are T cell receptor beta chains from one sample, sequenced in a study of T cell responses to AZD1222 COVID-19 vaccine. Repertoires were generated with immunoSEQ multiplex PCR, while TCRdb's copy carries only in-frame clones and drops some. The repertoire includes 100,000 to 150,000 clones, approximately 88% of them detected once, and around 5.6% sits in the top ten. The specimen was peripheral blood, collected on day 0 of AZD1222 vaccination. These receptors all stem from an adult in good health. Each CDR3 is given with its conserved first and last residue. Each record gives: J gene, clone size, CDR3 length, V gene, D gene, CDR3 protein, CDR3 DNA. A D gene is named only where the DNA matches it firmly. Expanded clones are given a class, and other clones once, few, many or no size at all.

J: TRBJ2-3
size: .
length: 13
V: TRBV28
D: TRBD1
CDR3: CASSYPTGTVAYF
DNA: TGTGCCAGCAGCTACCCCACGGGGACAGTCGCGTATTTT

J: TRBJ1-5
size: few
length: 15
V: TRBV27
D: .
CDR3: CASSLSQYSNQPQHF
DNA: TGTGCCAGCAGTTTATCCCAGTATAGCAATCAGCCCCAGCATTTT

J: TRBJ1-5
size: .
length: 15
V: TRBV12-5
D: TRBD1
CDR3: CASGLEGQGDQPQHF
DNA: TGTGCTAGTGGTTTGGAAGGACAGGGAGATCAGCCCCAGCATTTT

J: TRBJ2-1
size: .
length: 17
V: TRBV3-1/TRBV3-2
D: TRBD2
CDR3: CASSHLTPSGGDNEQFF
DNA: TGTGCCAGCAGCCACCTTACCCCCAGCGGGGGGGACAATGAGCAGTTCTTC

J: TRBJ2-3
size: .
length: 14
V: TRBV6-6
D: TRBD2
CDR3: CASTLAGSTDTQYF
DNA: TGTGCCAGCACACTAGCGGGAAGCACAGATACGCAGTATTTT

J: TRBJ2-1
size: once
length: 11
V: TRBV12-3/TRBV12-4
D: .
CDR3: CASSLKNEQFF
DNA: TGTGCCAGCAGTTTAAAGAATGAGCAGTTCTTC

J: TRBJ2-1
size: .
length: 15
V: TRBV3-1/TRBV3-2
D: TRBD2
CDR3: CASSRGLAANNEQFF
DNA: TGTGCCAGCAGCCGGGGACTAGCGGCTAACAATGAGCAGTTCTTC

J: TRBJ2-3
size: .
length: 14
V: TRBV5-1
D: .
CDR3: CASTYISGTDTQYF
DNA: TGCGCCAGCACCTATATCAGCGGCACAGATACGCAGTATTTT

J: TRBJ2-2
size: .
length: 15
V: TRBV5-1
D: TRBD2
CDR3: CASSLTGLDTGELFF
DNA: TGCGCCAGCAGCTTGACGGGACTAGACACCGGGGAGCTGTTTTTT

J: TRBJ2-7
size: .
length: 15
V: TRBV19
D: TRBD2
CDR3: CASSTRTSGRYEQYF
DNA: TGTGCCAGTAGTACAAGGACTAGCGGGAGATACGAGCAGTACTTC

J: TRBJ1-2
size: once
length: 14
V: TRBV3-1/TRBV3-2
D: .
CDR3: CASSQELGARGYTF
DNA: TGTGCCAGCAGCCAAGAGCTGGGGGCCCGGGGCTACACCTTC

J: TRBJ1-2
size: .
length: 14
V: TRBV5-1
D: .
CDR3: CASSPQGINYGYTF
DNA: TGCGCCAGCAGCCCCCAAGGGATCAACTATGGCTACACCTTC

J: TRBJ2-5
size: once
length: 11
V: TRBV5-1
D: .
CDR3: CASSLEEAQYF
DNA: TGCGCCAGCAGCTTGGAAGAGGCCCAGTACTTC

J: TRBJ1-5
size: .
length: 13
V: TRBV6-2/TRBV6-3
D: .
CDR3: CASSYGSGQPQHF
DNA: TGTGCCAGCAGTTACGGGAGCGGTCAGCCCCAGCATTTT

J: TRBJ2-3
size: once
length: 18
V: TRBV25-1
D: TRBD2
CDR3: CASSEPPGRGGSTDTQYF
DNA: TGTGCCAGCAGTGAACCACCCGGGCGGGGGGGCTCAACAGATACGCAGTATTTT

J: TRBJ1-5
size: .
length: 15
V: TRBV2
D: .
CDR3: CASSGTEFSNQPQHF
DNA: TGTGCCAGCAGTGGGACAGAATTTTCCAATCAGCCCCAGCATTTT

J: TRBJ1-4
size: .
length: 16
V: TRBV4-3
D: .
CDR3: CASSQNPGRANEKLFF
DNA: TGCGCCAGCAGCCAAAACCCGGGGAGAGCTAATGAAAAACTGTTTTTT

J: TRBJ2-7
size: .
length: 11
V: TRBV28
D: .
CDR3: CASSLRSEQYF
DNA: TGTGCCAGCAGTTTAAGGTCTGAGCAGTACTTC

J: TRBJ2-3
size: few
length: 15
V: TRBV4-1
D: TRBD2
CDR3: CASSTQREGRDTQYF
DNA: TGCGCCAGCAGCACACAGCGGGAGGGCCGAGATACGCAGTATTTT

J: TRBJ2-3
size: .
length: 14
V: TRBV29-1
D: TRBD2
CDR3: CSVDGRVGTDTQYF
DNA: TGCAGCGTTGATGGGAGGGTAGGCACAGATACGCAGTATTTT

J: TRBJ2-6
size: .
length: 14
V: TRBV6-5
D: TRBD1
CDR3: CASLQGAGANVLTF
DNA: TGTGCCAGCCTACAGGGGGCTGGGGCCAACGTCCTGACTTTC

J: TRBJ1-3
size: .
length: 14
V: TRBV19
D: .
CDR3: CASSPDYSGNTIYF
DNA: TGTGCCAGTAGTCCGGACTACTCTGGAAACACCATATATTTT

J: TRBJ1-2
size: .
length: 14
V: TRBV9
D: .
CDR3: CASSHQGTAQGYTF
DNA: TGTGCCAGCAGCCACCAGGGGACGGCACAAGGCTACACCTTC

J: TRBJ1-1
size: .
length: 13
V: TRBV19
D: .
CDR3: CASSITGRTEAFF
DNA: TGTGCCAGTAGTATTACAGGGCGGACTGAAGCTTTCTTT

J: TRBJ2-7
size: .
length: 15
V: TRBV5-1
D: .
CDR3: CASSLADIPPYEQYF
DNA: TGCGCCAGCAGCTTGGCAGACATCCCACCCTACGAGCAGTACTTC

J: TRBJ1-1
size: .
length: 13
V: TRBV7-2
D: .
CDR3: CASSPTGGGEAFF
DNA: TGTGCCAGCAGCCCCACCGGCGGGGGTGAAGCTTTCTTT

J: TRBJ1-5
size: .
length: 14
V: TRBV3-1/TRBV3-2
D: TRBD1
CDR3: CASSPGTGRQPQHF
DNA: TGTGCCAGCAGCCCGGGGACAGGGCGCCAGCCCCAGCATTTT

J: TRBJ1-4
size: .
length: 14
V: TRBV19
D: TRBD1
CDR3: CASSSPTGNEKLFF
DNA: TGTGCCAGTAGTTCCCCGACAGGGAATGAAAAACTGTTTTTT

J: TRBJ2-7
size: .
length: 13
V: TRBV5-6
D: TRBD2
CDR3: CASSSTGGFEQYF
DNA: TGTGCCAGCAGCTCAACGGGGGGATTCGAGCAGTACTTC

J: TRBJ2-7
size: .
length: 14
V: TRBV21-1
D: .
CDR3: CASSKRAGAWEQYF
DNA: TGTGCCAGCAGCAAAAGGGCAGGGGCGTGGGAGCAGTACTTC

J: TRBJ2-2
size: .
length: 14
V: TRBV2
D: .
CDR3: CASVQGTDPGELFF
DNA: TGTGCCAGCGTCCAGGGGACTGACCCCGGGGAGCTGTTTTTT

J: TRBJ2-7
size: once
length: 14
V: TRBV28
D: TRBD2
CDR3: CASRLAGSSYEQYF
DNA: TGTGCCAGCAGGCTAGCGGGATCCTCCTACGAGCAGTACTTC

J: TRBJ1-2
size: .
length: 15
V: TRBV2
D: .
CDR3: CASSVLRTATYGYTF
DNA: TGTGCCAGCAGTGTACTCAGGACAGCAACCTATGGCTACACCTTC

J: TRBJ2-4
size: .
length: 15
V: TRBV12-5
D: TRBD2
CDR3: CASGPGLVVKNIQYF
DNA: TGTGCTAGTGGTCCGGGACTAGTCGTGAAAAACATTCAGTACTTC

J: TRBJ2-7
size: .
length: 15
V: TRBV10-1
D: .
CDR3: CASSEFGRPTYEQYF
DNA: TGCGCCAGCAGTGAGTTTGGCAGGCCGACCTACGAGCAGTACTTC

J: TRBJ1-6
size: .
length: 15
V: TRBV1
D: .
CDR3: CTSSQVVGAVSPLHF
DNA: TGCACCAGCAGCCAAGTGGTTGGGGCGGTGTCACCCCTCCACTTT

J: TRBJ2-3
size: .
length: 15
V: TRBV5-1
D: .
CDR3: CASSLGGIESDTQYF
DNA: TGCGCCAGCAGCTTGGGGGGAATTGAATCAGATACGCAGTATTTT

J: TRBJ2-1
size: .
length: 13
V: TRBV28
D: .
CDR3: CASSWSSNNEQFF
DNA: TGTGCCAGCAGTTGGAGTAGTAACAATGAGCAGTTCTTC

J: TRBJ2-1
size: .
length: 16
V: TRBV5-1
D: .
CDR3: CASSPRHSGAYNEQFF
DNA: TGCGCCAGCAGCCCGCGTCATAGCGGCGCTTACAATGAGCAGTTCTTC

J: TRBJ2-5
size: .
length: 13
V: TRBV19
D: .
CDR3: CASSISSLETQYF
DNA: TGTGCCAGTAGTATAAGTAGTCTAGAGACCCAGTACTTC

J: TRBJ2-1
size: few
length: 14
V: TRBV19
D: .
CDR3: CASSIDGIRREQFF
DNA: TGTGCCAGTAGTATTGACGGTATACGGCGTGAGCAGTTCTTC

J: TRBJ2-1
size: .
length: 16
V: TRBV2
D: TRBD2
CDR3: CASSETSGGSYNEQFF
DNA: TGTGCCAGCAGTGAAACTAGCGGGGGGTCTTACAATGAGCAGTTCTTC

J: TRBJ1-5
size: once
length: 13
V: TRBV10-3
D: .
CDR3: CAISPGDNQPQHF
DNA: TGTGCCATCAGCCCGGGGGACAATCAGCCCCAGCATTTT